Sequencing of this T cell receptor (beta chain) was carried out in a study of a mutant IDH1 vaccine in newly diagnosed glioma. Study background: Eight vaccinations reached patients in weeks 1, 3, 5, 7, 11, 15, 19 and 23. The study started vaccination 4-6 weeks after radiotherapy alone, or with temozolomide cycles. Study-wide results and limits: Evidence of vaccine-induced immune responses was documented in about 93% of patients.

As for this clone: Its antigen is still unknown.

Time point given: week 23, last vaccination. It was 300 ug of mutant IDH1 20-mer peptide that made up each vaccine dose, given with topical imiquimod. The data were produced by immunoSEQ multiplex PCR, yet TCRdb's version contains in-frame clones alone and is incomplete. The table records approximately 79,000 clones, 75% to 90% of them present only once. The specimen was PBMCs, collected from a glioma patient whose treatment included an IDH1 peptide vaccine. This clonotype was obtained from a woman aged 50 to 60 with glioma.

In DNA form, the CDR3 reads TGTGCCAGTACCATGACAGGCTTCAACACTGAAGCTTTCTTT. Translating it yields CASTMTGFNTEAFF. The chain carries TRBV19 and TRBJ1-1, with a tentative D call TRBD1 (6 bases). The CDR3 length is 14 residues. Germline V gives CDR1 LNHDA, CDR2 SQIVND (reference sequence). The V end lost 7 bases, the J end lost 2 bases, and 14 bases lay between the germline ends.